Sequencing of this TCR beta chain was carried out in a study of CD8 T cells in ankylosing spondylitis. Study-wide results and caveats: According to the report, clones linked to the disease were significantly enriched in matched synovial fluid samples taken from ankylosing spondylitis patients. Roughly eight highly homologous variants made up a TCR beta motif, and this motif appeared characteristic of ankylosing spondylitis blood. Some of these motif variants have turned up before, in reports on reactive arthritis synovial fluid and blood.

Worth noting for this clonotype: Antigen: not known. A much larger clone sits a single nucleotide away, making a read error possible.

The germline V gene encodes CDR1 MGHDK and CDR2 SYGVNS. The CDR3 runs to 13 residues. Libraries for TCR beta were made by quantitative 5'-RACE with molecular barcodes. TCRdb analysed the 5' RACE reads with MiXCR anew, one entry per CDR3 protein. The sample holds about 190,000 distinct CDR3 sequences, 10% to 15% seen once. The chain links TRBV25-1 to TRBJ2-5; D not certain. The sample consisted of blood, either unsorted or a sorted T cell fraction (not recorded which). This receptor was taken from a female donor with ankylosing spondylitis or in good health (not recorded which). The CDR3 nucleotides read TGTGCCAGCAGTGAATTTAACCAAGAGACCCAGTCCTTC. Encoded protein: CASSEFNQETQSF.